The 30 T cell receptor beta chains presented below share a single source sample, sequenced in a study of blood T cell repertoires in COVID-19. Assay used: immunoSEQ multiplex PCR; TCRdb lists only in-frame clones, some missing. The sample shows tens of thousands of clones, approximately 80% of them seen only once. Sequenced sample: peripheral blood. These receptors were obtained from a woman aged 60-70 years with acute or convalescent COVID-19.

This clone appeared a single time. V and J are TRBV5-1 and TRBJ1-1; TRBD1 agrees at 7 bases. CDR1 and CDR2 from the germline V gene are SGHRS and YFSETQ. There are 16 residues in the CDR3. Losses at the gene ends were 0 bases for V and 0 bases for J; bases not matched to a gene: 5. The CDR3 DNA follows: TGCGCCAGCAGCTTGGGACAGGGCAGGGTGAACACTGAAGCTTTCTTT. Protein sequence: CASSLGQGRVNTEAFF.

This clone was found a few times. The CDR3 here is CASGLVVTGDVNQPQHF. For the CDR3, the DNA is TGTGCTAGTGGTTTGGTAGTCACAGGGGACGTCAATCAGCCCCAGCATTTT. V gene TRBV12-5 combines with J gene TRBJ1-5; the match to TRBD1 covers 7 bases. The ends lost 0 bases at V and 3 bases at J; junction bases unmatched: 8. In germline, CDR1 is LGHNT, CDR2 FRNRAP. The CDR3 runs 17 residues.

The chain links TRBV19 to TRBJ1-2, with D possibly matching TRBD1 (6 bases). The CDR3 loop spans 14 amino acids. Trimming took 4 bases from V and 2 from J, leaving 11 bases between them. CDR1 and CDR2 (germline): LNHDA, SQIVND (reference sequence). CDR3 protein: CASSTGTLNYGYTF. CDR3 nucleotides: TGTGCCAGTAGTACTGGGACACTCAACTATGGCTACACCTTC.

The chain couples TRBV9 to TRBJ2-1; 7 bases fit TRBD2. Looked up from germline, CDR1 is SGDLS and CDR2 is YYNGEE. This CDR3 contains 14 residues. The V segment lost 4 bases and the J segment 5 bases; nucleotides outside the gene matches: 6. The chain's CDR3 is CASSTGLADNEQFF. CDR3 in DNA: TGTGCCAGCAGCACCGGGCTAGCGGACAATGAGCAGTTCTTC.

This clone was picked up a small number of times. This chain joins TRBV5-4 and TRBJ2-2, with TRBD2 matching over 9 bases. With V trimmed by 0 bases and J by 7 bases, 13 bases remained unmatched. The length of the CDR3 is 18 residues. CDR1 and CDR2 from the germline V gene are SGHNT and YYREEE (reference sequence). This chain's CDR3 is CASSLEAWRGGPNGELFF. The DNA of the CDR3 is TGTGCCAGCAGCTTGGAGGCCTGGCGGGGGGGCCCAAACGGGGAGCTGTTTTTT.

This rearrangement joins TRBV7-2 to TRBJ1-1, with 7 nucleotides matching TRBD1. CDR1 is SGHTA, CDR2 FQGNSA, per germline. This CDR3 is built from 14 residues. Trimming at V came to 4 bases and at J to 4 bases, leaving 6 bases not matched to a gene. This chain's CDR3 is CASSSLGGVTEAFF. In DNA form, the CDR3 reads TGTGCCAGCAGCTCATTAGGGGGCGTCACTGAAGCTTTCTTT. Looking up the rest from reference TRBV7-2 and TRBJ1-1 gives the full variable domain: GAGVSQSPSNKVTEKGKDVELRCDPISGHTALYWYRQSLGQGLEFLIYFQGNSAPDKSGLPSDRFSAERTGGSVSTLTIQRTQQEDSAVYLCASSSLGGVTEAFFGQGTRLTVV.

CDR3 region: CASSTSTKNYEQYF. The CDR3 DNA reads TGTGCCAGCAGCACGTCGACAAAGAACTACGAGCAGTACTTC. The chain joins TRBV5-5 to TRBJ2-7; D not certain. CDR3 size: 14 residues. In germline, CDR1 is SGHKS, CDR2 YYEKEE (reference sequence). Trimming pared 4 bases from V and 3 bases from J, leaving 14 bases between.

This clone was observed a handful of times. V usage is TRBV6-5 and J usage is TRBJ1-5; D not certain. Germline values: CDR1 MNHEY, CDR2 SVGAGI. Trimming cost V 4 bases and J 6 bases, with 10 bases left between them. The CDR3 totals 13 residues. The CDR3 sequence is CASSLSSGQPQHF. For the CDR3, the DNA is TGTGCCAGCAGTTTGTCTTCGGGTCAGCCCCAGCATTTT.

The chain employs TRBV7-2 and TRBJ1-4; 7 bases are shared with TRBD1. Per germline, CDR1 SGHTA and CDR2 FQGNSA. Trimming at V came to 4 bases and at J to 6 bases, leaving 8 bases not matched to a gene. The CDR3 is made up of 15 amino acids. CDR3: CASSYAGGRDEKLFF. Written as DNA, the CDR3 is TGTGCCAGCAGCTACGCAGGGGGTCGGGATGAAAAACTGTTTTTT.

V and J are TRBV12-3 or TRBV12-4 and TRBJ1-5, with D uncertain. CDR3 size: 13 residues. V was clipped by 3 bases and J by 5 bases, with 8 bases between them. The CDR3 DNA sequence: TGTGCCAGCAGTTTTGGTCAGGATCAGCCCCAGCATTTT. Translating it yields CASSFGQDQPQHF.

In its sample, this clone was seen a few times. The chain uses TRBV29-1 and TRBJ1-2, with 11 bases lining up with TRBD1. Germline values: CDR1 SQVTM, CDR2 ANQGSEA. Trimming removed 0 bases from V and 0 bases from J; junction bases left unmatched: 6. CDR3 size: 17 residues. The CDR3 region has the DNA TGCAGCGTTGAAGAGTGGGACAGGGGGACGGCTAACTATGGCTACACCTTC. This translates into CSVEEWDRGTANYGYTF. The variable domain in full, completed from reference TRBV29-1 and TRBJ1-2, reads SAVISQKPSRDICQRGTSLTIQCQVDSQVTMMFWYRQQPGQSLTLIATANQGSEATYESGFVIDKFPISRPNLTFSTLTVSNMSPEDSSIYLCSVEEWDRGTANYGYTFGSGTRLTVV.

The chain joins TRBV6-6 to TRBJ1-2; 9 nucleotides line up with TRBD1. The CDR3 is made up of 16 amino acids. Germline V lookup: CDR1 MNHNY, CDR2 SVGAGI (reference sequence). The V gene end was trimmed by 6 bases and the J gene end by 3 bases; junction bases not matched to a gene: 11. This CDR3 reads CASRPTGQGFDYGYTF. The CDR3 region has the DNA TGTGCCAGCAGACCTACTGGACAGGGGTTCGACTATGGCTACACCTTC.

There are a few counts of this clone. The rearrangement joins TRBV7-3 to TRBJ1-1; no reliable D call. This CDR3 is built from 14 residues. Per the germline V gene, CDR1 is SGHTA and CDR2 is FQGTGA. The V and J ends lost 0 bases and 1 base respectively, with 6 bases between them. The CDR3 DNA reads TGTGCCAGCAGCTTAACCGCAGGGAACACTGAAGCTTTCTTT. Amino acids: CASSLTAGNTEAFF.

The chain is built from TRBV7-2 and TRBJ2-7; tentatively, D is TRBD2 (5 bases). Germline values: CDR1 SGHTA, CDR2 FQGNSA. CDR3 length equals 14 residues. Deletions cut 2 bases from V and 6 bases from J, with 14 bases between. The CDR3 here is CASSLQRVSGEQYF. The CDR3, as DNA: TGTGCCAGCAGCTTACAGAGGGTTTCGGGCGAGCAGTACTTC.

This rearrangement joins TRBV24-1 to TRBJ1-1, with D unclear. In germline, CDR1 is KGHDR, CDR2 SFDVKD. V was trimmed by 4 bases and J by 1 base, leaving 6 bases between them. The CDR3 is 13 residues long. The chain's CDR3 is CATSDTRNTEAFF. The CDR3 DNA is TGTGCCACCAGTGACACAAGGAACACTGAAGCTTTCTTT.

This clone showed up just a few times. CDR3 amino acids: CAWSPGHFSNYGYTF. The CDR3 DNA reads as TGTGCCTGGAGTCCGGGACATTTTTCTAACTATGGCTACACCTTC. The rearrangement uses TRBV30 and TRBJ1-2; TRBD1 might be the D (6 bases). Germline V CDR1 and CDR2: GTSNPN, SVGIG (reference sequence). Between the trimmed V and J ends, which lost 2 bases and 0 bases, there was a span of 13 bases. The length of the CDR3 is 15 residues.

The chain recombines TRBV5-1 with TRBJ1-5; D might be TRBD1 (6 bases). CDR1 and CDR2 (germline): SGHRS, YFSETQ. The CDR3 is 14 residues long. Trimming took 4 bases from V and 1 from J, leaving 9 bases between them. The CDR3 is CASSPGQSNQPQHF. The DNA of the CDR3 is TGCGCCAGCAGCCCTGGACAGAGCAATCAGCCCCAGCATTTT.

This chain joins TRBV28 and TRBJ2-7, with D perhaps TRBD2 (5 bases). CDR1 and CDR2 (germline): MDHEN, SYDVKM. V dropped 2 bases and J dropped 0 bases, with 8 bases sitting between them. The CDR3 extends over 14 amino acids. CDR3: CASSLEGSSYEQYF. For the CDR3, the DNA is TGTGCCAGCAGTTTAGAAGGGAGCTCCTACGAGCAGTACTTC.

The V call is TRBV6-5, the J call TRBJ2-3; the D gene is possibly TRBD1 (6 bases). There are 13 residues in the CDR3. Germline V gives CDR1 MNHEY, CDR2 SVGAGI. V was clipped by 6 bases and J by 3 bases, with 10 bases between them. CDR3 sequence (DNA): TGTGCCAGCAGGCCACAGGGTACAGATACGCAGTATTTT. Protein: CASRPQGTDTQYF.

The J gene is TRBJ2-7, the V gene TRBV5-8; 7 bases match TRBD1. CDR1 and CDR2 (germline): SGHTS, YDEGEE. The V and J ends lost 3 bases and 5 bases, in that order; junction bases with no gene match: 2. CDR3 length equals 12 residues. This chain's CDR3 is CASSSTGDEQYF. The DNA for the CDR3 is TGTGCCAGCAGCTCCACAGGGGACGAGCAGTACTTC.

This rearrangement joins TRBV3-1 (or the pseudogene TRBV3-2) to TRBJ1-1; 8 positions match TRBD1. The CDR3 is made up of 18 amino acids. With 2 bases clipped from V and 2 bases from J, the junction kept 13 bases outside the gene matches. Germline CDR1 and CDR2: LGHDT and YNNKEL (reference sequence). This CDR3 is CASSQTDRGTWRNTEAFF. CDR3 sequence (DNA): TGTGCCAGCAGCCAAACAGACAGGGGAACCTGGAGAAACACTGAAGCTTTCTTT.

The V call is TRBV2, the J call TRBJ2-1; 7 nucleotides match TRBD1. Germline CDR1 SNHLY, CDR2 FYNNEI. J gave up 6 bases and V 7 bases, and 3 bases lay outside the gene matches. This CDR3 spans 12 amino acids. The CDR3 DNA reads TGTGCCAGCACGACAGGGCGCAATGAGCAGTTCTTC. Translating it yields CASTTGRNEQFF.

The J gene is TRBJ2-1, the V gene TRBV6-4; 9 bases align to TRBD1. Germline assignment: CDR1 MRHNA and CDR2 SNTAGT. The CDR3 sequence is 13 residues long. V lost 6 bases to trimming and J lost 9 bases; unmatched junction nucleotides: 6. CDR3 residues: CASRRQGEGEQFF. The CDR3 nucleotides read TGTGCCAGCAGAAGACAGGGGGAGGGTGAGCAGTTCTTC.

Within the sample, this clone is medium-sized. The chain has TRBV10-1 and TRBJ2-5; 9 nucleotides align to TRBD2. V lost 3 bases, J lost 4 bases, and 6 bases stayed unmatched. This CDR3 comprises 15 residues. In germline, CDR1 is WNHNN, CDR2 SYGVQD (reference sequence). CDR3 region: CASSEAGGSGETQYF. The CDR3 DNA follows: TGCGCCAGCAGTGAAGCGGGGGGATCGGGAGAGACCCAGTACTTC.

J is TRBJ1-2 and V is TRBV2; 9 positions match TRBD1. Losses at the gene ends were 3 bases for V and 6 bases for J; bases not matched to a gene: 8. CDR3 length: 15 residues. Germline-derived CDR1 and CDR2 are SNHLY and FYNNEI. The CDR3 region has the DNA TGTGCCAGCAGTGAGTTTCCCGGACAGGGGAATGGCTACACCTTC. Protein sequence: CASSEFPGQGNGYTF.

V gene TRBV19 combines with J gene TRBJ2-3; the match to TRBD2 covers 7 bases. The CDR3 consists of 15 residues. After removal of 5 bases from V and 2 bases from J, the junction contained 7 bases not matched to a gene. The germline V gene encodes CDR1 LNHDA and CDR2 SQIVND (reference sequence). CDR3 bases: TGTGCCAGTAGTGCCGGACTAGGGAACACAGATACGCAGTATTTT. Protein sequence: CASSAGLGNTDTQYF.

In its sample, this clone was seen a few times. The chain couples TRBV10-1 to TRBJ2-3, with 10 bases matching TRBD2. Germline V gene data show CDR1 as WNHNN and CDR2 as SYGVQD (reference sequence). This CDR3 is built from 15 residues. V lost 2 bases and J lost 5; bases outside the gene matches: 4. The CDR3 sequence: CASSEASGGRDTQYF. For the CDR3, the DNA is TGCGCCAGCAGTGAGGCTAGCGGGGGACGAGATACGCAGTATTTT.

The V gene is TRBV5-4, the J gene TRBJ1-1; a possible D gene is TRBD1 (6 bases). Trimming took off 3 bases at V and 3 bases at J, with 18 bases between the two ends. This CDR3 comprises 16 residues. Germline CDR1 SGHNT, CDR2 YYREEE (reference sequence). The CDR3 nucleotides are TGTGCCAGCAGCTCGGGGCGAGGGGGTCGGGACACTGAAGCTTTCTTT. Its translation is CASSSGRGGRDTEAFF.

The chain's CDR3 is CASSYVDSGTEAFF. Written as DNA, the CDR3 is TGTGCCAGCAGTTACGTCGACAGTGGGACTGAAGCTTTCTTT. This rearrangement joins TRBV6-5 to TRBJ1-1, with D maybe TRBD1 (5 bases). Between the trimmed V and J ends, which lost 2 bases and 5 bases, there was a span of 12 bases. CDR1 is MNHEY, CDR2 SVGAGI, per germline. This CDR3 comprises 14 residues.

This chain connects TRBV27 to TRBJ1-6; D is undetermined. In germline, CDR1 is MNHEY, CDR2 SMNVEV (reference sequence). CDR3 size: 17 residues. V was clipped by 0 bases and J by 0 bases, with 9 bases between them. The DNA of the CDR3 is TGTGCCAGCAGTTTATCTCTGGGGAGCTCCTATAATTCACCCCTCCACTTT. This translates into CASSLSLGSSYNSPLHF.